One TCR beta chain is described in this entry. Its antigen is unidentified. Trimming removed 1 base from V and 0 bases from J, with 10 bases in between. There are 15 residues in the CDR3. Germline V CDR1 and CDR2: SGHTA, FQGNSA. This entry comes from a study of T-cell memory formation after mild COVID-19. Study in general: The TCR clusters were mostly specific to one donor.

Points from the study as a whole: Most CD4+ clones that shrank were in CM and EM, while CD8+ ones turned up in EMRA.

TCRdb reprocessed the 5' RACE reads with MiXCR, giving one entry per CDR3 protein. This table holds fewer than 700,000 distinct CDR3 sequences, about a fifth found once. This TCR was recovered from an adult woman who had mild COVID-19 (a few samples of this study predate the infection). Cell type and time point are not known. The J gene is TRBJ2-7, the V gene TRBV7-2; TRBD1 is a possible D gene (6 bases). Sequencing input: PBMCs or a T cell subset sorted from them (not recorded which). CDR3: CASSLVDRDSYEQYF. The CDR3 DNA reads TGTGCCAGCAGCTTAGTGGACAGAGACTCCTACGAGCAGTACTTC.